The next 19 T cell receptor beta chains were all read from a single sample in a study of post-analysis software for immune sequencing data. Whole-study findings and limits: Elevated frequency relative to controls characterized several TRBV segments in patients, TRBV5-6, TRBV5-1 and TRBV20-1 among them.

Their antigens are not known. Tagging with unique molecular identifiers was a feature of the TCR beta cDNA libraries. Via MiXCR, TCRdb re-called the PCR reads, giving one row per CDR3 protein. The sample yields 450,000 to 700,000 distinct CDR3 sequences, around 44% seen once. Sequenced material: blood. The receptors were gathered from a girl between 5 and 17 years old with multiple sclerosis.

There are a few counts of this clonotype. The rearrangement links TRBV7-2 to TRBJ2-5; 10 bases agree with TRBD2. Trimming removed 4 bases from V and 5 bases from J; junction bases left unmatched: 10. CDR3 length: 16 residues. Germline V gene lookup returns CDR1 SGHTA and CDR2 FQGNSA. The CDR3 bases are TGTGCCAGCAGCTACCGTAGCGGGGGGATAGCGGAGACCCAGTACTTC. It specifies CASSYRSGGIAETQYF.

This clonotype was recorded a few times. The V gene is TRBV20-1, the J gene TRBJ2-3, with D unresolved. The CDR3 runs to 12 residues. The V gene's germline CDR1 is DFQATT and CDR2 SNEGSKA (reference sequence). The V gene lost 0 bases and the J gene lost 4 bases, with 5 bases spanning the gap. CDR3: CSARDEADTQYF. Written as DNA, the CDR3 is TGCAGTGCTAGAGACGAAGCAGATACGCAGTATTTT.

This clonotype was found a few times. This rearrangement joins TRBV5-4 to TRBJ1-6; 8 bases line up with TRBD1. V was pared by 5 bases and J by 8 bases, with 6 bases of the junction left unmatched. The CDR3 length is 14 residues. CDR1 SGHNT and CDR2 YYREEE come from the germline V gene (reference sequence). The CDR3 protein is CASRSGGTYSPLHF. Here the CDR3 DNA reads TGTGCCAGCAGGTCAGGGGGCACGTATTCACCCCTCCACTTT.

Details on this clonotype: This sequence may be a read error, since a much larger clone differs from it by one base. The chain is built from TRBV6-2 or TRBV6-3 and TRBJ2-1, with 10 bases fitting TRBD2. The CDR3 loop spans 15 amino acids. The V segment lost 5 bases and the J segment 0 bases; nucleotides outside the gene matches: 1. Germline V lookup: CDR1 MNHEY, CDR2 SVGEGT. In nucleotides, the CDR3 is TGTGCCAGCAGTGGACTAGCGGCCTCCTACAATGAGCAGTTCTTC. Its translation: CASSGLAASYNEQFF.

This clonotype was seen just once. This chain links TRBV7-2 with TRBJ2-7; 8 bases agree with TRBD2. CDR1 SGHTA and CDR2 FQGNSA come from the germline V gene. This CDR3 has 15 amino acids. V dropped 6 bases and J dropped 3; count of bases not matched to a gene: 10. The CDR3: CASSQTSGNIYEQYF. In DNA form, the CDR3 reads TGTGCCAGCAGTCAAACTAGCGGCAATATCTACGAGCAGTACTTC.

In its sample, this clonotype was seen a few times. The chain joins TRBV4-1 to TRBJ2-7; D is perhaps TRBD2 (6 bases). Germline values: CDR1 MGHRA, CDR2 YSYEKL. The CDR3 loop spans 14 amino acids. Trimming stripped 4 bases from V and 2 bases from J, with 12 bases between. This CDR3 reads CASSLRGGPYEQYF. In DNA form, the CDR3 reads TGCGCCAGCAGCCTAAGGGGAGGACCCTACGAGCAGTACTTC.

This sequence joins TRBV12-3 or TRBV12-4 and TRBJ1-1; D uncertain. The CDR3 length is 12 residues. The germline V and J ends were trimmed by 0 bases and 4 bases, with 3 bases remaining between them. The CDR3 DNA is TGTGCCAGCAGTTTAGCCCGCACTGAAGCTTTCTTT. Its protein is CASSLARTEAFF.

The V call is TRBV12-3 or TRBV12-4, the J call TRBJ2-7; D gene uncertain. Trimming stripped 4 bases from V and 3 bases from J, with 1 base between. This CDR3 is 10 amino acids long. In DNA form, the CDR3 reads TGTGCCAGCAGTTACTACGAGCAGTACTTC. It translates to CASSYYEQYF.

This clonotype has a handful of counts. The chain is built from TRBV7-9 and TRBJ1-2; no clear D. Trimming pared 6 bases from V and 7 bases from J, leaving 21 bases between. CDR1 SEHNR and CDR2 FQNEAQ come from the germline V gene (reference sequence). This CDR3 is 15 amino acids long. The CDR3 region has the DNA TGTGCCAGCAGGCCCGGGAGGCTAGCCTCCGGTGGCTACACCTTC. Its translation: CASRPGRLASGGYTF.

V and J are TRBV27 and TRBJ2-1; 14 bases are shared with TRBD2. J lost 8 bases, V lost 5 bases, and 8 bases had no gene match. CDR1 is MNHEY and CDR2 is SMNVEV in the germline V gene (reference sequence). The CDR3 spans 16 residues. The CDR3 nucleotides are TGTGCCAGCAGTCCAACCGGGACTAGCGGGAGCCATGAGCAGTTCTTC. This translates into CASSPTGTSGSHEQFF.

In its sample, this clonotype was seen a few times. The rearrangement uses TRBV10-2 and TRBJ2-1; the match to TRBD2 covers 8 bases. V dropped 3 bases and J dropped 6; count of bases not matched to a gene: 10. From germline, CDR1 is WSHSY and CDR2 SAAADI. This CDR3 is 16 amino acids long. This CDR3 is CASSETGTRVPNEQFF. CDR3 nucleotide sequence: TGCGCCAGCAGTGAAACCGGGACTAGGGTCCCCAATGAGCAGTTCTTC.

The rearrangement links TRBV6-5 to TRBJ1-1; D is uncertain. The germline CDR1 and CDR2 sequences are MNHEY and SVGAGI. Trimming took 0 bases from V and 6 from J, leaving 14 bases between them. The CDR3 runs to 15 residues. CDR3 amino acids: CASSYSKTLGSEAFF. In DNA form, the CDR3 reads TGTGCCAGCAGTTACTCGAAAACTCTAGGCTCTGAAGCTTTCTTT.

In its sample, this clonotype was seen a few times. V gene TRBV3-1 combines with J gene TRBJ2-3; D ambiguous. The CDR3 loop spans 16 amino acids. The germline V and J ends were trimmed by 0 bases and 0 bases, with 10 bases remaining between them. Germline CDR1 is LGHDT and CDR2 is YNNKEL (reference sequence). CDR3 nucleotide sequence: TGTGCCAGCAGCCAAGAATATGGACGGAGCACAGATACGCAGTATTTT. This encodes CASSQEYGRSTDTQYF.

In this sample, this clonotype turned up a few times. V usage is TRBV20-1 and J usage is TRBJ2-7; D not resolved. Between the trimmed V and J ends, which lost 0 bases and 3 bases, there was a span of 9 bases. Germline V gene lookup returns CDR1 DFQATT and CDR2 SNEGSKA (reference sequence). CDR3 length equals 13 residues. The CDR3 loop reads CSARDKDLYEQYF. The CDR3 DNA is TGCAGTGCTAGAGATAAGGACCTCTACGAGCAGTACTTC.

The chain employs TRBV6-6 and TRBJ2-5; no clear D. In germline, CDR1 is MNHNY, CDR2 SVGAGI (reference sequence). The CDR3 loop spans 13 amino acids. With 0 bases removed from V and 5 bases from J, the gap between germline ends came to 7 bases. CDR3 loop: CASSYSFLETQYF. The CDR3 DNA reads TGTGCCAGCAGTTACTCGTTCTTGGAGACCCAGTACTTC.

V and J are TRBV27 and TRBJ2-5; D uncertain. The CDR3 runs 13 residues. Germline V lookup: CDR1 MNHEY, CDR2 SMNVEV (reference sequence). Deletions cut 9 bases from V and 5 bases from J, with 16 bases between. Here the CDR3 reads CARCIRPKETQYF. In nucleotides, the CDR3 is TGTGCCAGGTGTATCCGGCCCAAGGAGACCCAGTACTTC.

This clonotype was counted between two and nine times. This chain joins TRBV12-3 or TRBV12-4 and TRBJ2-1; possibly TRBD2 for D (5 bases). The CDR3 is 14 residues long. V was clipped by 2 bases and J by 8 bases, with 13 bases between them. The CDR3 nucleotides are TGTGCCAGCAGTTTATCAGGAGGATCGGATGAGCAGTTCTTC. It specifies CASSLSGGSDEQFF.

The rearrangement links TRBV4-1 to TRBJ1-1, with D possibly TRBD1 on 6 matching bases. Germline lookup yields CDR1 MGHRA and CDR2 YSYEKL. The CDR3 consists of 14 residues. Trimming stripped 0 bases from V and 4 bases from J, with 9 bases between. The CDR3 protein is CASSQDRGPTEAFF. CDR3 DNA: TGCGCCAGCAGCCAAGACAGGGGACCCACTGAAGCTTTCTTT.

This clonotype has a handful of counts. The chain has TRBV12-3 or TRBV12-4 and TRBJ2-4; D ambiguous. With the DNA end fitting TRBJ2-7 better, the J assignment may be wrong. The CDR3 is made up of 12 amino acids. The DNA for the CDR3 is TGTGCCAGCAGTCCATCGCCCCACGAGCAGTACTTC. Protein product: CASSPSPHEQYF.